This is a list of T cell receptor beta chains from one sample in a study of regulatory T cells in long-lasting Graves disease. TCRdb reprocessed the multiplex PCR reads with MiXCR, giving one entry per CDR3 protein. The repertoire consists of over 400,000 distinct CDR3 sequences, with around 15% occurring once and the leading ten covering around a sixth. These data also formed part of another study, on T cells in Graves' hyperthyroidism and ophthalmopathy.

Sequenced material: peripheral blood mononuclear cells (PBMCs), taken at new diagnosis, from a patient treated with antithyroid drugs. These receptors were taken from a woman aged 45-59 years with Graves disease. Each CDR3 is given with its conserved first and last residue. D genes are given only for firm matches. Rows give clone size only sometimes, using once, few, many, or a class for an expanded clone.

d_gene,v_gene,j_gene,abundance,CDR3nt,CDR3aa
NA,TRBV4-1,TRBJ2-3,NA,TGCGCCAGCAGCCAAGATTGGTCAGGGTCGGCAGATACGCAGTATTTT,CASSQDWSGSADTQYF
NA,TRBV12-3/TRBV12-4,TRBJ2-5,NA,TGTGCCAGCAGTTTACGGGGGGCGAGAAAAGAGACCCAGTACTTC,CASSLRGARKETQYF
NA,TRBV12-3/TRBV12-4,TRBJ2-1,many,TGTGCCAGCAGTTGGTCGGGACTTGGGAGCAATGAGCAGTTCTTC,CASSWSGLGSNEQFF
NA,TRBV9,TRBJ2-2,NA,TGTGCCAGCAGCGTAGCCTACCAGAACACCGGGGAGCTGTTTTTT,CASSVAYQNTGELFF
TRBD2,TRBV7-9,TRBJ2-7,many,TGTGCCAGCAGCTTCCCGGGACTAGCGGGAGTCTACGAGCAGTACTTC,CASSFPGLAGVYEQYF
TRBD1,TRBV2,TRBJ1-3,many,TGTGCCAGCAGTCCAAACCGACAGGGGGTAGGAAACACCATATATTTT,CASSPNRQGVGNTIYF
NA,TRBV3-1,TRBJ2-2,many,TGTGCCAGCAGCCCAAGAAATATCAGGACGGTAAACACCGGGGAGCTGTTTTTT,CASSPRNIRTVNTGELFF
TRBD1,TRBV2,TRBJ2-1,many,TGTGCCAGCAGTGAGGTCGAGGGACAGGGAGGTTTAAATGAGCAGTTCTTC,CASSEVEGQGGLNEQFF
NA,TRBV19,TRBJ2-7,NA,TGTGCCAGTATTGGAGCTCCCCCCTACGAGCAGTACTTC,CASIGAPPYEQYF
TRBD2,TRBV10-2,TRBJ2-7,few,TGCGCCAGCAGTGACCCCGGGACTAGCGGGAGCTACGAGCAGTACTTC,CASSDPGTSGSYEQYF
TRBD1,TRBV27,TRBJ2-7,many,TGTGCCAGCAGTTTATCACGACCGGGACAGGGGTACGAGCAGTACTTC,CASSLSRPGQGYEQYF
TRBD2,TRBV28,TRBJ2-1,many,TGTGCCAGCAGCGCCTCTAGCGGGAGCCGTCTTAAGCAGTTCTTC,CASSASSGSRLKQFF
NA,TRBV11-2,TRBJ2-3,many,TGTGCCAGCAGCTTAACGGGAATTATCACAGATACGCAGTATTTT,CASSLTGIITDTQYF
TRBD1,TRBV29-1,TRBJ2-7,NA,TGCAGCGCCGTCAGGACAGGGGGTTACGAGCAGTACTTC,CSAVRTGGYEQYF
TRBD2,TRBV27,TRBJ2-1,few,TGTGCCAGCAGTTCTAGCGGGGGTGGGAATGAGCAGTTCTTC,CASSSSGGGNEQFF
NA,TRBV27,TRBJ1-1,NA,TGTGCCAGCAGTCTAAAACACGCCACTGAAGCTCTCTTT,CASSLKHATEALF
NA,TRBV10-2,TRBJ1-5,few,TGCGCCAGCAGTGTGTCGCAGGATCAGCCCCAGCATTTT,CASSVSQDQPQHF
TRBD1,TRBV2,TRBJ2-1,many,TGTGCCAGCAGTGGGAGTCCGGGACAGGGGTCCAATGAGCAGTTCTTC,CASSGSPGQGSNEQFF
NA,TRBV19,TRBJ1-1,many,TGTGCCAGTAGTATGGTCGCAGGTGAAGCTTTCTTT,CASSMVAGEAFF
NA,TRBV27,TRBJ1-2,many,TGTGCCAGCAGTTTCCGCAGGGCCGACTATGGCTACACCTTC,CASSFRRADYGYTF
NA,TRBV10-3,TRBJ2-6,NA,TGTGCCATCAGCCTGGAGGGGGTGGGGGCTGGGGCCAACGTCCTGACTTTC,CAISLEGVGAGANVLTF
NA,TRBV28,TRBJ2-7,many,TGTGCCAGCGTCCCGGGCGGGAACAAGTACGAGCAGTACTTC,CASVPGGNKYEQYF